The rows below give T cell receptor beta chains drawn from one sample of a study of glioma-infiltrating T cells. Each CDR3 protein gets one entry after TCRdb re-called the multiplex PCR reads with MiXCR. Of approximately 110,000 distinct CDR3 sequences detected, approximately 23% appear once; the ten largest clones hold approximately 14%. The specimen was glioma tissue, nonneoplastic brain tissue, or PBMCs (not recorded which). The origin of the receptors is a human donor with low-grade glioma or glioblastoma, undergoing nonglioma brain surgery, or in good health (not recorded which). Both conserved end residues are part of each CDR3. The D gene is left open where the match is weak. The size field is filled for only some rows; it gives once, few, many or a size class.

d_call	v_call	j_call	clone_size	cdr3_aa	cdr3_nt
.	TRBV7-9	TRBJ2-5	few	CASSLEGVSGETQYF	TGTGCCAGCAGCTTAGAAGGGGTATCGGGAGAGACCCAGTACTTC
TRBD2	TRBV7-2	TRBJ2-1	many	CASSSGGLADNEQFF	TGTGCCAGCAGCTCTGGGGGACTAGCCGACAATGAGCAGTTCTTC
TRBD1	TRBV5-1	TRBJ2-1	many	CASSLARTGQDEQFF	TGCGCCAGCAGCTTGGCCCGGACAGGGCAGGATGAGCAGTTCTTC
.	TRBV6-6	TRBJ2-7	many	CASSYSAGKAYEQYF	TGTGCCAGCAGTTACTCGGCGGGGAAGGCCTACGAGCAGTACTTC
TRBD1	TRBV4-2	TRBJ1-2	.	CASSQDNGGQGNYGYTF	TGTGCCAGCAGCCAAGATAATGGGGGACAGGGGAACTATGGCTACACCTTC
.	TRBV15	TRBJ1-6	many	CATSRNADRLSSYNSPLHF	TGTGCCACCAGCCGCAACGCAGACAGGCTAAGCTCCTATAATTCACCCCTCCACTTT
.	TRBV11-2	TRBJ2-7	.	CASGQTHEQYF	TGTGCCAGCGGCCAAACCCACGAGCAGTACTTC
.	TRBV5-1	TRBJ2-7	few	CASSLDVATYEQYF	TGCGCCAGCAGCTTGGACGTGGCCACCTACGAGCAGTACTTC
TRBD1	TRBV2	TRBJ1-2	many	CASSDGDRGYGYTF	TGTGCCAGCAGTGACGGGGACAGGGGCTATGGCTACACCTTC
.	TRBV27	TRBJ2-7	medium-sized	CASRSVDEQYF	TGTGCCAGCAGGTCGGTGGACGAGCAGTACTTC
.	TRBV29-1	TRBJ2-3	many	CSVFVPPSTDTQYF	TGCAGCGTTTTCGTCCCCCCTAGCACAGATACGCAGTATTTT
.	TRBV7-8	TRBJ1-6	few	CASSTEHGGNSPLHF	TGTGCCAGCAGCACCGAACATGGGGGAAATTCACCCCTCCACTTT
TRBD1	TRBV4-2	TRBJ2-3	many	CASSPWSLTGTGVPDTQYF	TGTGCCAGCAGCCCTTGGTCCCTGACCGGGACAGGGGTGCCAGATACGCAGTATTTT
TRBD2	TRBV7-9	TRBJ2-3	many	CASSLDGTSKDTQYF	TGTGCCAGCAGCTTAGACGGGACTAGCAAAGATACGCAGTATTTT
.	TRBV7-9	TRBJ2-7	many	CASSSPGQPYEQYF	TGTGCCAGCAGCTCACCGGGACAACCCTACGAGCAGTACTTC
.	TRBV28	TRBJ1-2	many	CASSSSPLNYGYTF	TGTGCCAGCAGTTCCTCCCCACTTAACTATGGCTACACCTTC
TRBD2	TRBV30	TRBJ2-1	.	CAYGTSHNEQFF	TGTGCCTACGGGACTAGTCACAATGAGCAGTTCTTC
TRBD1	TRBV4-1	TRBJ1-2	.	CASSQTDRDYGYTF	TGCGCCAGCAGCCAGACGGACAGGGACTATGGCTACACCTTC
.	TRBV2	TRBJ2-5	few	CASNVLGQETQYF	TGTGCCAGCAACGTGCTGGGCCAAGAGACCCAGTACTTC
.	TRBV4-1	TRBJ1-1	many	CASSTLKPNTEAFF	TGCGCCAGCAGCACTTTAAAACCGAACACTGAAGCTTTCTTT
.	TRBV7-9	TRBJ2-1	few	CASSFGGSSSYNEQFF	TGTGCCAGCAGCTTCGGTGGGAGTAGCTCCTACAATGAGCAGTTCTTC
.	TRBV3-1	TRBJ2-7	few	CASSHRQVVSYEQYF	TGTGCCAGCAGCCATCGTCAGGTGGTCTCCTACGAGCAGTACTTC
TRBD2	TRBV5-1	TRBJ2-7	.	CASSLGTSSYEQYF	TGCGCCAGCAGCTTGGGGACTAGCTCCTACGAGCAGTACTTC
TRBD1	TRBV29-1	TRBJ1-1	.	CSVGDRAYTEAFF	TGCAGCGTTGGGGACAGGGCGTACACTGAAGCTTTCTTT
.	TRBV5-1	TRBJ1-1	few	CASGLVDTEAFF	TGCGCCAGCGGCTTGGTGGACACTGAAGCTTTCTTT
.	TRBV6-2/TRBV6-3	TRBJ2-7	many	CASSYSSYEQYF	TGTGCCAGCAGTTACTCGAGCTACGAGCAGTACTTC
TRBD2	TRBV4-3	TRBJ2-3	many	CASSQGTSYTDTQYF	TGCGCCAGCAGCCAAGGGACTAGCTACACAGATACGCAGTATTTT
TRBD2	TRBV7-2	TRBJ2-3	many	CASSLWGGRDTQYF	TGTGCCAGCAGCTTGTGGGGGGGACGAGATACGCAGTATTTT
.	TRBV4-3	TRBJ2-7	many	CASSQDQSYEQYF	TGCGCCAGCAGCCAAGATCAAAGCTACGAGCAGTACTTC
.	TRBV10-3	TRBJ1-1	many	CAIRRPNKNTEAFF	TGTGCCATCCGGAGACCCAATAAGAACACTGAAGCTTTCTTT
.	TRBV6-6	TRBJ2-1	many	CASSYSSGTQNEQFF	TGTGCCAGCAGTTACTCCTCCGGGACTCAAAATGAGCAGTTCTTC
TRBD2	TRBV5-8	TRBJ2-7	.	CASSQTPGTSGSRSSYEQYF	TGTGCCAGCAGCCAGACTCCCGGGACTAGCGGCTCTAGGAGCTCCTACGAGCAGTACTTC
TRBD1	TRBV29-1	TRBJ1-1	many	CSAMTGGNTEAFF	TGCAGCGCTATGACAGGGGGGAACACTGAAGCTTTCTTT
TRBD1	TRBV5-1	TRBJ1-2	few	CASSLQPGQGFGGYTF	TGCGCCAGCAGCTTACAACCGGGACAGGGTTTTGGTGGCTACACCTTC
.	TRBV3-1	TRBJ1-2	few	CASSQGGEYYGYTF	TGTGCCAGCAGCCAAGGCGGAGAATACTATGGCTACACCTTC
.	TRBV24-1	TRBJ2-3	many	CATSDQGDTQYF	TGTGCCACCAGTGACCAGGGAGATACGCAGTATTTT
.	TRBV12-3/TRBV12-4	TRBJ2-7	.	CASSSGGAIYEQYF	TGTGCCAGCAGTTCTGGGGGGGCAATCTACGAGCAGTACTTC
TRBD2	TRBV7-9	TRBJ2-7	many	CASSFRVPSAGGRHEQYF	TGTGCCAGCAGCTTTCGGGTCCCATCAGCGGGAGGTCGCCACGAGCAGTACTTC
TRBD1	TRBV11-2	TRBJ2-5	.	CASSADRGRFETQYF	TGTGCCAGCAGCGCGGACAGGGGGCGATTCGAGACCCAGTACTTC
.	TRBV4-2	TRBJ1-6	many	CASSQDGQEDSPLHF	TGTGCCAGCAGCCAGGACGGGCAGGAAGATTCACCCCTCCACTTT
.	TRBV5-1	TRBJ2-3	few	CASSLWDFETDTQYF	TGCGCCAGCAGCCTGTGGGACTTTGAAACAGATACGCAGTATTTT
.	TRBV12-3/TRBV12-4	TRBJ1-1	.	CASSFQEQRTEAFF	TGTGCCAGCAGTTTTCAGGAGCAGCGGACTGAAGCTTTCTTT
.	TRBV7-2	TRBJ2-4	few	CASSAQGPRLASRNIQYF	TGTGCCAGCAGCGCGCAGGGGCCCAGACTAGCTTCTAGAAACATTCAGTACTTC
.	TRBV24-1	TRBJ2-3	many	CATKARDSTDTQYF	TGTGCCACCAAGGCTAGGGATAGCACAGATACGCAGTATTTT
.	TRBV2	TRBJ2-3	.	CASSARPLDTQYF	TGTGCCAGCAGCGCACGTCCACTGGATACGCAGTATTTT
TRBD1	TRBV30	TRBJ2-5	.	CAWSLGQAEYF	TGTGCCTGGAGCCTTGGACAGGCGGAGTACTTC
.	TRBV11-2	TRBJ1-2	many	CASSKGMNYGYTF	TGTGCCAGCAGCAAGGGGATGAACTATGGCTACACCTTC
TRBD1	TRBV20-1	TRBJ1-3	few	CSARVRTGVNTIYF	TGCAGTGCTAGAGTGCGGACAGGGGTAAACACCATATATTTT
.	TRBV5-1	TRBJ1-1	.	CASSLSTANIEAFF	TGCGCCAGCAGCTTGAGTACAGCGAACATTGAAGCTTTCTTT
TRBD2	TRBV29-1	TRBJ2-1	.	CSVAVGLAGQGEQFF	TGCAGCGTTGCAGTCGGGCTAGCGGGCCAGGGTGAGCAGTTCTTC